This T cell receptor beta chain derives from a study of control samples from healthy donors and cancer patients. TCRdb's copy holds only in-frame clones and misses some; the assay was immunoSEQ multiplex PCR. The sample records approximately 100,000 clones, 80% to 90% being singletons. This receptor was obtained from a man between 60 and 75 years old with lung cancer. What was sequenced was PBMCs.

CDR3 DNA sequence: TGTGCCAGCAGGATCAGGGGCCGCGGCACTGAAGCTTTCTTT. The encoded protein is CASRIRGRGTEAFF. The gene calls are TRBV6-5 and TRBJ1-1; D perhaps matches TRBD1 (6 bases). The length of the CDR3 is 14 residues. Trimming removed 6 bases at V and 4 bases at J, with 15 bases between. Per the germline V gene, CDR1 is MNHEY and CDR2 is SVGAGI.